This T cell receptor beta chain was identified in a study of cytomegalovirus exposure and HLA in healthy donors. The overall study: The 120 validation repertoires, a later analysis reported, used the same platform as the approximately 730 repertoires from the first cohort.

Trimming removed 6 bases at V and 7 bases at J, with 18 bases between. Germline V gene lookup returns CDR1 MNHEY and CDR2 SMNVEV (reference sequence). The CDR3 sequence is 14 residues long. Only in-frame clones appear in the TCRdb table, and some are missing; sequencing was by immunoSEQ multiplex PCR. The table shows approximately 240,000 clones, with 80% to 95% occurring only once. On this clone itself: Its antigen is not identified.

Study-level findings and limits: Under in vitro conditions, three CMV-associated chains were confirmed as specific for CMV antigens. Across donors, most TCRs were seen rarely, yet some public ones were widespread. The tendency of first-cohort TCR clusters to co-occur in the 120 validation repertoires was the finding of a later analysis.

The V and J genes are TRBV27 and TRBJ2-5; perhaps TRBD1 as D (8 bases). This TCR derives from a woman under 30 in good health and CMV-seronegative. The sequencing input was PBMCs. In nucleotides, the CDR3 is TGTGCCAGCAGCCCCGGACAGGGCGGGGGGACCCAGTACTTC. Protein sequence: CASSPGQGGGTQYF.